One sample yielded the 9 T cell receptor beta chains listed below, sequenced in a study of regulatory T cells in long-lasting Graves disease. The time point: newly diagnosed GD, antithyroid drugs for less than 3 months. Scientists built the TCR library using RNA that was extracted from PBMCs. Sequencing libraries for TCR beta were prepared with iRepertoire HTBI primers and Arm-PCR of CDR3 regions. TCRdb re-called the multiplex PCR reads with MiXCR, one entry per CDR3 protein. The sample includes around 250,000 distinct CDR3 sequences, about 20% of them seen just once. These same data were also listed under a study on T cells in Graves' hyperthyroidism and ophthalmopathy.

The starting material was peripheral blood mononuclear cells (PBMCs), obtained at new diagnosis, from a patient treated with antithyroid drugs. Receptor source: a woman aged 30 to 39 with Graves disease.

This clonotype was recorded many times. The chain recombines TRBV7-2 with TRBJ1-2; D gene unclear. This CDR3 spans 11 amino acids. V was clipped by 1 base and J by 7 bases, with 4 bases between them. Germline CDR1 SGHTA, CDR2 FQGNSA. The CDR3 loop is CASSLGRGYTF. The CDR3 bases are TGTGCCAGCAGCTTAGGACGTGGCTACACCTTC.

This clonotype was counted at least ten times. The chain combines TRBV7-2 with TRBJ2-7; TRBD2 matches 10 bases. The V gene's germline CDR1 is SGHTA and CDR2 FQGNSA. This CDR3 is built from 15 residues. The trim removed 5 bases at V and 3 bases at J, leaving 7 bases unmatched. The CDR3 DNA reads as TGTGCCAGCAGCCCCGGGTCTAGCGGGGGCTACGAGCAGTACTTC. This sequence encodes CASSPGSSGGYEQYF.

This clonotype was seen at least ten times. The chain employs TRBV12-3 or TRBV12-4 and TRBJ1-2; a weak D match, TRBD1 (5 bases). With 2 bases removed from V and 1 base from J, the gap between germline ends came to 8 bases. The CDR3 loop spans 14 amino acids. The CDR3, as DNA: TGTGCCAGCAGTTTACATGGGGGTAACTATGGCTACACCTTC. Protein: CASSLHGGNYGYTF.

This clonotype has ten or more counts. This sequence joins TRBV6-1 and TRBJ1-4, with D possibly TRBD1 on 6 matching bases. Germline assignment: CDR1 MNHNS and CDR2 SASEGT. Trimming shortened V by 5 bases and J by 8 bases, and 24 bases separated the two germline ends. The CDR3 covers 17 residues. The CDR3 region is CASSLRGLDSPGEKLFF. Written as DNA, the CDR3 is TGTGCCAGCAGTCTTAGGGGGTTAGACAGCCCGGGGGAAAAACTGTTTTTT.

This clonotype was seen at least ten times. A much more abundant neighbour one base away suggests this may be a read error. The V and J genes are TRBV20-1 and TRBJ2-1; no firm D call. With 3 bases removed from V and 0 bases from J, the gap between germline ends came to 6 bases. CDR1 and CDR2 (germline): DFQATT, SNEGSKA (reference sequence). The CDR3 covers 13 residues. The CDR3 nucleotides are TGCAGTGCTAGGGCTAGCTCCTACAATGAGCAGTTCTTC. This gives the protein CSARASSYNEQFF.

This chain connects TRBV20-1 to TRBJ2-3; 16 bases align to TRBD2. Germline CDR1 and CDR2: DFQATT and SNEGSKA (reference sequence). CDR3 length equals 17 residues. Germline trimming cut 5 bases from V and 5 bases from J; bases unmatched to any gene: 10. This CDR3 is CSAGGTSGGVILDTQYF. The CDR3 nucleotides read TGCAGTGCTGGAGGGACTAGCGGGGGGGTGATATTAGATACGCAGTATTTT.

The CDR3 reads CAGRPPGTRGRGEQFF. DNA of the CDR3: TGTGCCGGCCGGCCCCCCGGGACACGGGGACGTGGTGAGCAGTTCTTC. The genes are TRBV12-3 or TRBV12-4 and TRBJ2-1, with D tentatively TRBD1 (6 bases). Trimming removed 11 bases at V and 9 bases at J, with 29 bases between. The CDR3 totals 16 residues.

Details on this clonotype: A far bigger clonotype differs at one base, so this is likely a read error. V gene TRBV11-2 combines with J gene TRBJ1-5; D gene unclear. V lost 5 bases to trimming and J lost 0 bases, with 8 bases between them. In germline, CDR1 is SGHAT, CDR2 FQNNGV. The CDR3 totals 14 residues. CDR3 region: CASSLKYSNQPQHF. In DNA, the CDR3 is TGTGCCAGCAGCCTTAAGTATAGCAATCAGCCCCAGCATTTT.

The sample holds many counts of this clonotype. The chain employs TRBV7-9 and TRBJ2-3; 10 bases align to TRBD2. The J segment lost 5 bases and the V segment lost 3 bases, leaving 14 bases of the junction unmatched. The germline V gene encodes CDR1 SEHNR and CDR2 FQNEAQ (reference sequence). The CDR3 totals 18 residues. The CDR3 loop reads CASSFPSRLAGAEDTQYF. The CDR3 DNA reads TGTGCCAGCAGCTTCCCCTCCCGGCTAGCGGGGGCAGAAGATACGCAGTATTTT.